This T cell receptor beta chain came from a study of CD8+ T cells in alopecia areata. In the study overall: The duration of tofacitinib was 6 to 18 months, with 6 months off drug afterward.

It was cDNA, reverse transcribed from extracted RNA, that served as the sequencing template. Libraries were prepared by immunoSEQ multiplex PCR; TCRdb keeps only in-frame clonotypes and omits some of them. The table records approximately 200,000 clones, more than 45% of them present only once. Regarding the study as a whole: Lesional scalp exceeded normal scalp in clonality, especially in alopecia totalis/universalis. Tofacitinib significantly brought down scalp clonality and expanded CD8+ clones among top 100.

Treatment denoted: oral pan-JAK inhibitor, 5-10 mg twice daily. Comments on this clone: What it binds is unknown.

V was clipped by 5 bases and J by 4 bases, with 17 bases between them. This CDR3 is 15 amino acids long. The germline V gene encodes CDR1 KGHSH and CDR2 LQKENI. The sequence was obtained from a human donor with alopecia areata. The sample here was CD4+ T cells sorted from blood, taken at week 24, from a patient treated with tofacitinib. V is TRBV18 and J is TRBJ1-1; D remains unclear. DNA of the CDR3: TGTGCCAGCTCAATCGGCGTGGCTGGCAGCACTGAAGCTTTCTTT. Protein product: CASSIGVAGSTEAFF.